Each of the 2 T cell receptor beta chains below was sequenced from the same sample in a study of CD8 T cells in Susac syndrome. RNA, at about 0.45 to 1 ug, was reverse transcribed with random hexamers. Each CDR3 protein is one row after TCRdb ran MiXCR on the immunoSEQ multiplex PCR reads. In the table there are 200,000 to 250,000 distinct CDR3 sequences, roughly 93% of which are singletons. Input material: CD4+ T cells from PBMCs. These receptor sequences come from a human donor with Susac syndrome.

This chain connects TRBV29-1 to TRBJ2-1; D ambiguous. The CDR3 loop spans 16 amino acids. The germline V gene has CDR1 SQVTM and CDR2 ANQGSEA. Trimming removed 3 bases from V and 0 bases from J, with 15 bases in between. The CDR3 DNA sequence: TGCAGCGTTGATCCTGACGGACCTTTCTCCTACAATGAGCAGTTCTTC. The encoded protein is CSVDPDGPFSYNEQFF.

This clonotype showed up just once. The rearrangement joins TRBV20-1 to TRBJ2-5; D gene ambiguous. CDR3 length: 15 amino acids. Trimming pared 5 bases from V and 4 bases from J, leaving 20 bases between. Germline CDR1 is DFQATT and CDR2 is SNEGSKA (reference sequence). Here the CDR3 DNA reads TGCAGTGCTCCTCCTTTCGGGTCCCCGAGAGAGACCCAGTACTTC. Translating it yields CSAPPFGSPRETQYF.